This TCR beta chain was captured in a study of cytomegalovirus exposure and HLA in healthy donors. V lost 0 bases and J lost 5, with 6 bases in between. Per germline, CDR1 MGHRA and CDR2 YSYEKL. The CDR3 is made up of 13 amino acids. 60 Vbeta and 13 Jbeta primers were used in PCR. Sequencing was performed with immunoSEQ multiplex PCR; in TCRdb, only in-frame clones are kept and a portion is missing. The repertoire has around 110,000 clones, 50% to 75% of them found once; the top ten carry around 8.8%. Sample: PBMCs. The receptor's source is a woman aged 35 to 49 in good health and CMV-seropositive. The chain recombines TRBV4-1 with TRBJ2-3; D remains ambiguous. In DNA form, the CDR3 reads TGCGCCAGCAGCCAAGAAACTGAAGATACGCAGTATTTT. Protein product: CASSQETEDTQYF.